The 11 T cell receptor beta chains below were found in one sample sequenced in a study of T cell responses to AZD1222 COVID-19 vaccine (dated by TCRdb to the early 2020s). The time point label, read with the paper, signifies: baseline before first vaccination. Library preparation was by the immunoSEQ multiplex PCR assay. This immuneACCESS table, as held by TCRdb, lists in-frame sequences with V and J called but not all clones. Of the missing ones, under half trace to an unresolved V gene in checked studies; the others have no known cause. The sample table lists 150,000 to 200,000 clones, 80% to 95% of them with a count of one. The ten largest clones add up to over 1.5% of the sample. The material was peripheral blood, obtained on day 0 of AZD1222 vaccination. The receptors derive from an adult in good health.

The CDR3 protein is CASVSDTGLAGAEDTQYF. The CDR3, as DNA: TGTGCTAGTGTCTCAGACACGGGACTAGCGGGAGCCGAAGATACGCAGTATTTT. The J gene is TRBJ2-3, the V gene TRBV12-5, with TRBD2 identical over 14 bases. Germline CDR1 reads LGHNT; CDR2 reads FRNRAP. Trimming at V came to 7 bases and at J to 5 bases, leaving 14 bases not matched to a gene. The CDR3 has 18 amino acids.

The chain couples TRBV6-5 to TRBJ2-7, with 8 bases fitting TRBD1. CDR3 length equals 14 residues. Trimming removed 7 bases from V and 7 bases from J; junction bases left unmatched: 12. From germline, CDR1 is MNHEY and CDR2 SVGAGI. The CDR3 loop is CASTRRQGAREQYF. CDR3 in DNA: TGTGCCAGCACGAGACGTCAGGGGGCGCGGGAGCAGTACTTC.

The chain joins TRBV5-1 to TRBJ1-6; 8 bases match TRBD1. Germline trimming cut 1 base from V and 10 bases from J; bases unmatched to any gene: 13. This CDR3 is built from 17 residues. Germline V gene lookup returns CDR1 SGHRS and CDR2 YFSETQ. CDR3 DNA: TGCGCCAGCAGCTTGCGGACAGGGACCACCTTTCTCTCACCCCTCCACTTT. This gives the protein CASSLRTGTTFLSPLHF.

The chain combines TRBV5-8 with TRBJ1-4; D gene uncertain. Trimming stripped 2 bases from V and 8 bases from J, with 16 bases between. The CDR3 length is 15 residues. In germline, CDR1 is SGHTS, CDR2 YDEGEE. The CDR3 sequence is CASSFWSGLGEKLFF. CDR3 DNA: TGTGCCAGCAGCTTCTGGTCAGGCTTGGGGGAAAAACTGTTTTTT.

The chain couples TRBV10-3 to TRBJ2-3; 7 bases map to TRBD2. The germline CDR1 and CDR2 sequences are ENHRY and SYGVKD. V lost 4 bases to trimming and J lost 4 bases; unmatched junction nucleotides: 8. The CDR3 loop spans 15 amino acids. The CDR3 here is CAISVGGSGADTQYF. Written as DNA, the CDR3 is TGTGCCATCAGTGTTGGCGGGAGTGGGGCAGATACGCAGTATTTT.

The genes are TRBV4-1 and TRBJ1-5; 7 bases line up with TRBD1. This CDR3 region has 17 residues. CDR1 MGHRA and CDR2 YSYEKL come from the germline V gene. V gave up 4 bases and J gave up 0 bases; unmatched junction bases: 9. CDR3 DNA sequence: TGCGCCAGCAGCCCGGACCAGGGGGGCTATAGCAATCAGCCCCAGCATTTT. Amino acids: CASSPDQGGYSNQPQHF.

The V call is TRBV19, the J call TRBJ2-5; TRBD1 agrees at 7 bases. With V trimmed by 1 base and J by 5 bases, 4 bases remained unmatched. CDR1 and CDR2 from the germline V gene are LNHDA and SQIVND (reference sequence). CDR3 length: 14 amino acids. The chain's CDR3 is CASSIGQGVETQYF. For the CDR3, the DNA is TGTGCCAGTAGTATAGGACAGGGTGTCGAGACCCAGTACTTC.

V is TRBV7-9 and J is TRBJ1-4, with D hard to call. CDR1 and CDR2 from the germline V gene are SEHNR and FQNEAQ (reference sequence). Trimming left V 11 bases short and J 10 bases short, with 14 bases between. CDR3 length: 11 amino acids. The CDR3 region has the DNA TGTGCCTCCTCAGTTTTTCGAAAACTGTTTTTT. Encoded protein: CASSVFRKLFF.

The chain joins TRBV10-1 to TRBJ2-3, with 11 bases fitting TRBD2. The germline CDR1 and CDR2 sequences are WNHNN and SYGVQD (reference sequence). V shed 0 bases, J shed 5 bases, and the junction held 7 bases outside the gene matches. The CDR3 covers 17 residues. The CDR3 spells CASSESRLAGGGDTQYF. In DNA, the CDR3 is TGCGCCAGCAGTGAGTCTCGTCTAGCGGGAGGTGGAGATACGCAGTATTTT.

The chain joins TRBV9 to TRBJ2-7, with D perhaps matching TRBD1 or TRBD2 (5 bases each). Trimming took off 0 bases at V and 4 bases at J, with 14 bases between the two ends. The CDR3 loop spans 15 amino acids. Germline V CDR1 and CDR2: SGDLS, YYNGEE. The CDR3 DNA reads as TGTGCCAGCAGCGTAGGGGGGTGGCCTGGGTACGAGCAGTACTTC. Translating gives CASSVGGWPGYEQYF.

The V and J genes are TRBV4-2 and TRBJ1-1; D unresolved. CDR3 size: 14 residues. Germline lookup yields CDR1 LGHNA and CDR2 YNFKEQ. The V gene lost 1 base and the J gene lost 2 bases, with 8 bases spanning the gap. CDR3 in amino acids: CASSQGRTNTEAFF. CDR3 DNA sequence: TGTGCCAGCAGCCAAGGACGGACCAACACTGAAGCTTTCTTT.